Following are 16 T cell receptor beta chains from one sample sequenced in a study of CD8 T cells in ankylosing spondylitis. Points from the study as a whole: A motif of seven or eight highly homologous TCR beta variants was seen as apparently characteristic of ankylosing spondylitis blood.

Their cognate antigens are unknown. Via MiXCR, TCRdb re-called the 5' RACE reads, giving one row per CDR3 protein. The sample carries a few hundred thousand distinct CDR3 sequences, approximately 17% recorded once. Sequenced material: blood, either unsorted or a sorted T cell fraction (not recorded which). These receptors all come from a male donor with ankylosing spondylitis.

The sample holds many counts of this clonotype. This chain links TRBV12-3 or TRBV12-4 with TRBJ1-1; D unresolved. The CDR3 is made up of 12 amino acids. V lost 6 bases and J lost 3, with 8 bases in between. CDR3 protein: CASSDDYTEAFF. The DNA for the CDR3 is TGTGCCAGCAGCGACGACTACACTGAAGCTTTCTTT.

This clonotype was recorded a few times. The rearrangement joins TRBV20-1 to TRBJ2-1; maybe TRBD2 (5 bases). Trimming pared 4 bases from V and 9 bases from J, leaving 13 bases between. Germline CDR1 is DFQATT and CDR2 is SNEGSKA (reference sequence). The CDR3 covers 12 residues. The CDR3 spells CSANGPAGEQFF. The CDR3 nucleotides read TGCAGTGCTAATGGGCCTGCGGGTGAGCAGTTCTTC.

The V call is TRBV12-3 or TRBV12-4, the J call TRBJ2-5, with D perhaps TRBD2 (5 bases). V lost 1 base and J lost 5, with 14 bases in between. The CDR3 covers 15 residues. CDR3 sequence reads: CASSLGGSERETQYF. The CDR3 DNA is TGTGCCAGCAGTTTAGGAGGTAGCGAGAGGGAGACCCAGTACTTC.

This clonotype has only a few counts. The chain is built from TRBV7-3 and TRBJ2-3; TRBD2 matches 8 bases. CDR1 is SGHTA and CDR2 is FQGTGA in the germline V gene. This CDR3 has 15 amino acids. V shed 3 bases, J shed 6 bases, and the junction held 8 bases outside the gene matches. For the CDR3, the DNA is TGTGCCAGCAGCTTGGGGACTAGTGTTGGTGATACGCAGTATTTT. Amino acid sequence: CASSLGTSVGDTQYF.

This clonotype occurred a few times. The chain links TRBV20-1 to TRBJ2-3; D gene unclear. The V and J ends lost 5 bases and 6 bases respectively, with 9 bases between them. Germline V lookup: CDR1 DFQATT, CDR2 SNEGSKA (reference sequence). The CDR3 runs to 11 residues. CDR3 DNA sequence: TGCAGTGCTTCTCCGATGGATACGCAGTATTTT. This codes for CSASPMDTQYF.

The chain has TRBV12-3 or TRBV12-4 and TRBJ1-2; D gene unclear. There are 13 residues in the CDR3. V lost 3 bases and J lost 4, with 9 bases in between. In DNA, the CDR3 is TGTGCCAGCAGTTTCATAGGTAGCTATGGCTACACCTTC. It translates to CASSFIGSYGYTF.

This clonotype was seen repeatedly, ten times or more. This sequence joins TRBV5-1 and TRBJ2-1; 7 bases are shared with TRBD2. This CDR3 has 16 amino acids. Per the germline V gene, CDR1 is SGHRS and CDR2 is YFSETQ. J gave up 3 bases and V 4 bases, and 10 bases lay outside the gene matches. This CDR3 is CASSARAGEDYNEQFF. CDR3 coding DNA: TGCGCCAGCAGCGCTCGTGCGGGAGAGGACTACAATGAGCAGTTCTTC.

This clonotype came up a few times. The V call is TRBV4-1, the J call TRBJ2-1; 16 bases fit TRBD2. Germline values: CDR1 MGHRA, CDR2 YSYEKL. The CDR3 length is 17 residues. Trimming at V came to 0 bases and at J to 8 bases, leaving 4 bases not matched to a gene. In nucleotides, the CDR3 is TGCGCCAGCAGCCAAGATGGGACTAGCGGGGGGGTATATGAGCAGTTCTTC. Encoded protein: CASSQDGTSGGVYEQFF.

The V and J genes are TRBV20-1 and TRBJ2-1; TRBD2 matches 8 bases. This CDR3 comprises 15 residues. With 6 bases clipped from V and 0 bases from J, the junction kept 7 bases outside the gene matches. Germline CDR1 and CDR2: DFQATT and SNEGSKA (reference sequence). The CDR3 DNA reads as TGCAGTGCGAGACCCGGGGGGGCCTCCTACAATGAGCAGTTCTTC. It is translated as CSARPGGASYNEQFF.

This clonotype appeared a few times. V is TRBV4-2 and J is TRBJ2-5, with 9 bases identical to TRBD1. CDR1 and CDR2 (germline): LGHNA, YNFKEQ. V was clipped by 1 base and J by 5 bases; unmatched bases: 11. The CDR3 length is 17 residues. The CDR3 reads CASSQAAFDRGLETQYF. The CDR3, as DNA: TGTGCCAGCAGCCAAGCAGCCTTTGACAGGGGGTTGGAGACCCAGTACTTC.

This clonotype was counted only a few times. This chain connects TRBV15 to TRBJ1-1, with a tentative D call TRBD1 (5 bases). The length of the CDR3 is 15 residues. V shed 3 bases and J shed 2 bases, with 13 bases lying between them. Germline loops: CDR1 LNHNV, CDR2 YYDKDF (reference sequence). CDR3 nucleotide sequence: TGTGCCACCAGCAGGGCAGGGTTAGGAAACACTGAAGCTTTCTTT. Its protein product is CATSRAGLGNTEAFF.

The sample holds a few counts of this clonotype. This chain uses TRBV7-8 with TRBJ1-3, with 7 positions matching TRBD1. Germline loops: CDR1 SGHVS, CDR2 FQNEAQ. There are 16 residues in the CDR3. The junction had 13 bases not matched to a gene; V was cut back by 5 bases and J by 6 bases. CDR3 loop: CASSLNWDSFANTIYF. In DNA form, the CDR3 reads TGTGCCAGCAGCCTCAATTGGGACAGCTTCGCAAACACCATATATTTT.

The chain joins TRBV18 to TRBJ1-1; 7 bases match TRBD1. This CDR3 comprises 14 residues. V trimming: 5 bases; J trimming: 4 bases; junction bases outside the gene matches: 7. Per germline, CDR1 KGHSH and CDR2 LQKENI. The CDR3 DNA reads TGTGCCAGCTCAGCGACAGGGTGGCGCACTGAAGCTTTCTTT. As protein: CASSATGWRTEAFF.

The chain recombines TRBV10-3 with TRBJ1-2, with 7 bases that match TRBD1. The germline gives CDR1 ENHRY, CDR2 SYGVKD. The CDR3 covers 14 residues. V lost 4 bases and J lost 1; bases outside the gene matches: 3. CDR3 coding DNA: TGTGCCATCAGTGGGGGGACAGATAACTATGGCTACACCTTC. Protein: CAISGGTDNYGYTF.

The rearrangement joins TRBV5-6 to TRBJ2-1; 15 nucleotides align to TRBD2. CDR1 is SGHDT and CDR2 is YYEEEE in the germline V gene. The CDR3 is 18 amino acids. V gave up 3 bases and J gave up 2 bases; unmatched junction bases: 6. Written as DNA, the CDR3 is TGTGCCAGCAGCTCGGGACTAGCGGGAGGTTCGGCCTACAATGAGCAGTTCTTC. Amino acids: CASSSGLAGGSAYNEQFF.

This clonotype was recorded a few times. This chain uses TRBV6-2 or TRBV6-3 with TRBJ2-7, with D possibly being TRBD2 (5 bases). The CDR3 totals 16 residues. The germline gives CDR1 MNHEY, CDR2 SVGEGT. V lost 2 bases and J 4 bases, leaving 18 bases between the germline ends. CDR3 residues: CASSYHRRLSGYEQYF. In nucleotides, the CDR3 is TGTGCCAGCAGTTACCATAGGAGACTATCTGGTTACGAGCAGTACTTC.